The 26 T cell receptor beta chains below come from one sample, sequenced in a study of early T cells in non-severe SARS-CoV-2 infection. TCRdb redid the calling of the 5' RACE reads with MiXCR, one entry per CDR3 protein. The table records approximately 89,000 distinct CDR3 sequences, around 15% of them present only once. Sequencing input: whole blood. Receptor source: an adult who was a healthcare worker with PCR-confirmed SARS-CoV-2 infection or an uninfected control (not recorded which).

This clonotype was detected only a few times. The rearrangement uses TRBV25-1 and TRBJ1-5; D might be TRBD1 (5 bases). Germline V gene data show CDR1 as MGHDK and CDR2 as SYGVNS. The CDR3 is made up of 14 amino acids. V lost 1 base, J lost 3 bases, and 7 bases lay in between. CDR3 bases: TGTGCCAGCAGTGAATCAGGGTACAATCAGCCCCAGCATTTT. This sequence encodes CASSESGYNQPQHF.

In DNA form, the CDR3 reads TGTGCCAGCAGCTTTATCCCCGACAGGGGGCACGAGCAGTACTTC. Its protein product is CASSFIPDRGHEQYF. The chain couples TRBV7-9 to TRBJ2-7; TRBD1 aligns across 10 bases. Germline loops: CDR1 SEHNR, CDR2 FQNEAQ (reference sequence). J lost 5 bases, V lost 3 bases, and 7 bases had no gene match. The CDR3 length is 15 residues.

This clonotype has just a few counts. V usage is TRBV20-1 and J usage is TRBJ1-1, with 7 bases identical to TRBD1. The germline V gene encodes CDR1 DFQATT and CDR2 SNEGSKA (reference sequence). The CDR3 loop spans 14 amino acids. J was trimmed by 0 bases and V by 6 bases; bases with no gene match: 7. As DNA, the CDR3 is TGCAGTGCGGGAAGAACAGGGGTGAACACTGAAGCTTTCTTT. This encodes CSAGRTGVNTEAFF.

The chain is built from TRBV14 and TRBJ1-1, with D hard to call. In germline, CDR1 is SGHDN, CDR2 FVKESK. The V gene lost 0 bases and the J gene lost 1 base, with 9 bases spanning the gap. The CDR3 runs 15 residues. CDR3 amino acids: CASSQDISGNTEAFF. The CDR3 coding sequence is TGTGCCAGCAGCCAAGATATTTCCGGGAACACTGAAGCTTTCTTT.

J is TRBJ2-1 and V is TRBV2; D ambiguous. V was clipped by 5 bases and J by 15 bases, with 14 bases between them. This CDR3 has 11 amino acids. Per the germline V gene, CDR1 is SNHLY and CDR2 is FYNNEI. As DNA, the CDR3 is TGTGCCAGCAGTAGGAGCAGCCGGACGTTCTTC. Translating it yields CASSRSSRTFF.

This rearrangement joins TRBV2 to TRBJ2-1; no reliable D call. The ends were cut back, 6 bases at V and 4 bases at J, with 16 bases in the middle. CDR1 and CDR2 from the germline V gene are SNHLY and FYNNEI. The CDR3 has 15 amino acids. The CDR3 DNA reads as TGTGCCAGCAGGAAGGGTCCGAAATCGTACAATGAGCAGTTCTTC. Protein: CASRKGPKSYNEQFF.

The chain carries TRBV6-5 and TRBJ2-2, with TRBD2 matching over 12 bases. The CDR3 has 16 residues. Trimming removed 9 bases from V and 3 bases from J; junction bases left unmatched: 8. Germline values: CDR1 MNHEY, CDR2 SVGAGI. The CDR3 spells CASMGLAGGDTGELFF. The CDR3 coding sequence is TGTGCCAGTATGGGTCTAGCGGGGGGGGACACCGGGGAGCTGTTTTTT.

The sample holds a few counts of this clonotype. The chain has TRBV9 and TRBJ2-1, with D possibly being TRBD1 or TRBD2 (5 bases each). V was trimmed by 1 base and J by 8 bases, leaving 19 bases between them. Germline V gene data show CDR1 as SGDLS and CDR2 as YYNGEE. The CDR3 length is 16 residues. CDR3 nucleotide sequence: TGTGCCAGCAGCGTAAGGACCGGGACCCTAGCATATGAGCAGTTCTTC. It codes for CASSVRTGTLAYEQFF.

This clonotype was seen a few times. The rearrangement joins TRBV5-1 to TRBJ1-2; tentative D call: TRBD1 (6 bases). The CDR3 covers 13 residues. Germline CDR1 reads SGHRS; CDR2 reads YFSETQ. The V gene lost 3 bases and the J gene lost 3 bases, with 9 bases spanning the gap. As DNA, the CDR3 is TGCGCCAGCAGCTGGACAGTGGACTATGGCTACACCTTC. This codes for CASSWTVDYGYTF.

This clonotype has more than one count but fewer than ten. The V gene is TRBV6-1, the J gene TRBJ1-1, with 9 bases fitting TRBD1. CDR1 is MNHNS and CDR2 is SASEGT in the germline V gene. The CDR3 loop spans 15 amino acids. With V trimmed by 7 bases and J by 3 bases, 9 bases remained unmatched. The DNA for the CDR3 is TGTGCCAGCAATAGGGACAGGGACATGGACACTGAAGCTTTCTTT. Protein product: CASNRDRDMDTEAFF.

This clonotype was seen repeatedly, ten times or more. J is TRBJ1-4 and V is TRBV7-9, with 7 nucleotides matching TRBD1. Germline trimming cut 2 bases from V and 4 bases from J; bases unmatched to any gene: 10. Germline CDR1 reads SEHNR; CDR2 reads FQNEAQ (reference sequence). CDR3 size: 17 residues. The CDR3 bases are TGTGCCAGCAGCTTAACTTCCGGCAGGGACAGTAATGAAAAACTGTTTTTT. Residues: CASSLTSGRDSNEKLFF.

The rearrangement links TRBV11-2 to TRBJ1-2; tentatively, D is TRBD1 (6 bases). This CDR3 has 14 amino acids. The V gene lost 5 bases and the J gene lost 7 bases, with 17 bases spanning the gap. Germline V CDR1 and CDR2: SGHAT, FQNNGV. The CDR3 reads CASSPPLGAAGYTF. The CDR3, as DNA: TGTGCCAGCAGCCCCCCCCTGGGGGCGGCTGGCTACACCTTC.

This clonotype was seen at least ten times. The V call is TRBV5-1, the J call TRBJ1-5, with 7 bases fitting TRBD1. The CDR3 consists of 13 residues. Germline V gene sequence: CDR1 SGHRS, CDR2 YFSETQ. The ends lost 5 bases at V and 5 bases at J; junction bases unmatched: 4. CDR3 amino acids: CASSRQGDQPQHF. CDR3 bases: TGCGCCAGCAGTCGACAGGGCGATCAGCCCCAGCATTTT.

The rearrangement joins TRBV29-1 to TRBJ2-1, with 9 bases that match TRBD2. The junction had 0 bases not matched to a gene; V was cut back by 3 bases and J by 9 bases. The CDR3 runs to 11 residues. Looked up from germline, CDR1 is SQVTM and CDR2 is ANQGSEA. The CDR3 spells CSVERGGEQFF. The CDR3, as DNA: TGCAGCGTTGAGCGGGGGGGTGAGCAGTTCTTC.

This clonotype has only a few counts. The V gene is TRBV20-1, the J gene TRBJ2-4; TRBD2 aligns across 10 bases. The CDR3 totals 15 residues. CDR1 DFQATT and CDR2 SNEGSKA come from the germline V gene (reference sequence). After removal of 5 bases from V and 5 bases from J, the junction contained 9 bases not matched to a gene. CDR3 in amino acids: CSAFSGRSGENIQYF. DNA for the CDR3: TGCAGTGCTTTTAGCGGGAGGTCCGGGGAAAACATTCAGTACTTC.

This chain connects TRBV6-2 or TRBV6-3 to TRBJ2-3, with TRBD1 matching 8 bases. This CDR3 spans 15 amino acids. With V trimmed by 6 bases and J by 2 bases, 7 bases remained unmatched. CDR1 is MNHEY, CDR2 SVGEGT, per germline. CDR3 DNA sequence: TGTGCCAGCAGCCCCGACAGGGGTCTCACAGATACGCAGTATTTT. Protein sequence: CASSPDRGLTDTQYF.

This rearrangement joins TRBV29-1 to TRBJ1-3; D gene uncertain. V was clipped by 7 bases and J by 4 bases, with 8 bases between them. The V gene's germline CDR1 is SQVTM and CDR2 ANQGSEA. CDR3 size: 11 residues. The chain's CDR3 is CSALTGNTIYF. Here the CDR3 DNA reads TGCAGCGCCCTAACGGGAAACACCATATATTTT.

This clonotype appeared many times. The V call is TRBV2, the J call TRBJ2-5; D possibly corresponds to TRBD1 (5 bases). CDR1 and CDR2 from the germline V gene are SNHLY and FYNNEI. V shed 3 bases and J shed 5 bases, with 16 bases lying between them. CDR3 length: 15 residues. Here the CDR3 reads CASSEIGSGRETQYF. The DNA of the CDR3 is TGTGCCAGCAGTGAGATAGGCTCAGGGCGGGAGACCCAGTACTTC.

This clonotype was observed at least ten times. The rearrangement links TRBV10-3 to TRBJ2-7, with TRBD1 matching over 9 bases. This CDR3 has 13 residues. Germline CDR1 reads ENHRY; CDR2 reads SYGVKD. The J segment lost 5 bases and the V segment lost 6 bases, leaving 5 bases of the junction unmatched. CDR3 bases: TGTGCCATCAGCCCGACAGGGGGAGACGAGCAGTACTTC. Translating gives CAISPTGGDEQYF.

This clonotype was counted ten times or more. This chain links TRBV29-1 with TRBJ2-4; D gene unclear. The CDR3 sequence is 13 residues long. V lost 4 bases and J 2 bases, leaving 9 bases between the germline ends. Germline assignment: CDR1 SQVTM and CDR2 ANQGSEA. The CDR3 nucleotides are TGCAGCGTTGTGGCTGTAACCAAAAACATTCAGTACTTC. Translated: CSVVAVTKNIQYF.

This clonotype was counted many times. This chain links TRBV11-2 with TRBJ2-1; 9 bases agree with TRBD1. The CDR3 runs to 16 residues. With V trimmed by 5 bases and J by 7 bases, 12 bases remained unmatched. The germline CDR1 and CDR2 sequences are SGHAT and FQNNGV. The CDR3 DNA reads TGTGCCAGCAGCATAGCCCCGGGACAGGGATGGAATGAGCAGTTCTTC. Protein: CASSIAPGQGWNEQFF.

This clonotype was picked up many times. The J gene is TRBJ1-2, the V gene TRBV3-1; unclear D gene. The CDR3 is 14 amino acids. V lost 4 bases and J 11 bases, leaving 20 bases between the germline ends. Germline V gives CDR1 LGHDT, CDR2 YNNKEL (reference sequence). CDR3 sequence (DNA): TGTGCCAGCAGCCGCCGAACAGACTCGGGTTTGTACACCTTC. Its translation: CASSRRTDSGLYTF.

This clonotype was counted a few times. The V call is TRBV4-2, the J call TRBJ2-7, with D unclear. The CDR3 length is 15 residues. The germline gives CDR1 LGHNA, CDR2 YNFKEQ. V lost 0 bases and J 6 bases, leaving 15 bases between the germline ends. The CDR3 nucleotides are TGTGCCAGCAGCCAAGAAGTGGGAACGAGCTCCGAGCAGTACTTC. This translates into CASSQEVGTSSEQYF.

The chain couples TRBV6-2 or TRBV6-3 to TRBJ2-2, with D maybe TRBD2 (6 bases). The CDR3 spans 14 residues. Per the germline V gene, CDR1 is MNHEY and CDR2 is SVGEGT. Trimming took 10 bases from V and 3 from J, leaving 15 bases between them. In DNA form, the CDR3 reads TGTGCCACCCTTAAGGGACTTTACACCGGGGAGCTGTTTTTT. This gives the protein CATLKGLYTGELFF.

The chain couples TRBV29-1 to TRBJ2-2; 9 positions agree with TRBD2. Per the germline V gene, CDR1 is SQVTM and CDR2 is ANQGSEA. CDR3 length: 14 residues. V shed 1 base, J shed 3 bases, and the junction held 0 bases outside the gene matches. The DNA of the CDR3 is TGCAGCGTTGAAGGCGGGAGGGACACCGGGGAGCTGTTTTTT. This sequence encodes CSVEGGRDTGELFF.

This clonotype counts as medium-sized. The CDR3: CSARTSFPYNEQFF. The CDR3 nucleotides read TGCAGTGCTAGAACTTCCTTCCCCTACAATGAGCAGTTCTTC. V is TRBV20-1 and J is TRBJ2-1; D gene unclear. Germline V gives CDR1 DFQATT, CDR2 SNEGSKA (reference sequence). This CDR3 region has 14 residues. V was shortened by 2 bases and J by 2 bases, with 10 bases between the two germline ends.